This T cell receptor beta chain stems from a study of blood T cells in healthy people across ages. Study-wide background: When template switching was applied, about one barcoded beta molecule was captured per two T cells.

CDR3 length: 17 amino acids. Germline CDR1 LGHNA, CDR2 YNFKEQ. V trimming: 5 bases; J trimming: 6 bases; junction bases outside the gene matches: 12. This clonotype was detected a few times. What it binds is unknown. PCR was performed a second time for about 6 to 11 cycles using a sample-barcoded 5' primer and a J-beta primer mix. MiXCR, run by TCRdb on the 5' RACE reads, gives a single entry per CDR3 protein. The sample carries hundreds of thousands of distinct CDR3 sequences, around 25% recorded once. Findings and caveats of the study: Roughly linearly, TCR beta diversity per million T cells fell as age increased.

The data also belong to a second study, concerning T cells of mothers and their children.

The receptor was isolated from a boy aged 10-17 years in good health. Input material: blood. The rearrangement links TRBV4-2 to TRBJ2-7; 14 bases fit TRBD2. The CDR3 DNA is TGTGCCAGCAGCTCCGGTGGACTAGCGGGAGGACTAGGCGAGCAGTACTTC. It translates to CASSSGGLAGGLGEQYF.